The source of this TCR beta chain is a study of blood T cell repertoires in COVID-19. Across the whole study: Spain, Italy and the United States supplied samples that represented acute and convalescent COVID-19. In each case, the material was cDNA or gDNA derived from T cells, B-cell-depleted T cells, or PBMCs.

V was shortened by 2 bases and J by 3 bases, with 14 bases between the two germline ends. Germline V gene lookup returns CDR1 SGHNT and CDR2 YYREEE (reference sequence). The CDR3 covers 15 residues. Per the authors' pipeline: The assay estimated nucleated cells by amplifying reference gene primers. The protocol was immunoSEQ multiplex PCR, while the TCRdb copy is restricted to in-frame clones and leaves out a portion. D and trimming were read from the DNA, whereas the V and J calls and clone size are those reported in that table. The data hold around 95,000 clones, with around 85% observed a single time.

Sequenced material: peripheral blood. The chain carries TRBV5-4 and TRBJ1-1; D perhaps matches TRBD1 (6 bases). The TCR was taken from a human donor in a cohort sampled during active COVID-19. CDR3: CASSLLTGWDTEAFF. CDR3 DNA sequence: TGTGCCAGCAGCTTACTGACAGGATGGGACACTGAAGCTTTCTTT.